The clone carrying this TCR beta chain was counted between two and nine times. The antigen remains undetermined. The time point was: patch test 1, 2 weeks after DPC sensitization. Treatment specified: therapeutic diphenylcyclopropenone sensitization with weekly scalp DPC. The library attached unique molecular identifiers to individual cDNA molecules. TCRdb reprocessed the RACE reads via MiXCR and lists one record per CDR3 protein. The sample holds around 120,000 distinct CDR3 sequences, roughly 13% seen once. In germline, CDR1 is SGHDN, CDR2 FVKESK. The CDR3 has 12 residues. The V and J ends lost 1 base and 11 bases respectively, with 9 bases between them. The entry originates in a study of human T cells and chemical hapten exposure. Overall study context: Sensitization applied 2% DPC to around 2 cm by around 2 cm of upper inner arm skin.

Study-wide points: TCRs at a frequency above 1 in 1000 stayed unchanged with DPC sensitization.

The TCR was taken from a man younger than 35 with alopecia areata. Some clones in this sample may be carry-over from other donors' samples. This sample comprised whole blood, obtained in connection with sensitization to the hapten diphenylcyclopropenone (DPC). V is TRBV14 and J is TRBJ2-1; no clear D. This CDR3 reads CASSQVPMKQFF. Here the CDR3 DNA reads TGTGCCAGCAGCCAAGTTCCAATGAAGCAGTTCTTC.